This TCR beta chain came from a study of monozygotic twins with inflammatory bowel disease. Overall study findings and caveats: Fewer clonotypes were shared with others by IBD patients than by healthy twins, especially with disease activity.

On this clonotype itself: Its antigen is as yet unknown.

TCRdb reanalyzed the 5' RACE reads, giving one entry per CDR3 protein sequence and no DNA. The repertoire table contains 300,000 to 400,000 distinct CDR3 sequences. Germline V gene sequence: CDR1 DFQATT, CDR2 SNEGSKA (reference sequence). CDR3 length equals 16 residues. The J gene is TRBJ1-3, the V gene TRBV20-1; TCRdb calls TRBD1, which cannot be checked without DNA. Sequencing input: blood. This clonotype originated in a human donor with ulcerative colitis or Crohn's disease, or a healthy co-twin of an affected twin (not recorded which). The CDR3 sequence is CSARDRVTGVGNTIYF.